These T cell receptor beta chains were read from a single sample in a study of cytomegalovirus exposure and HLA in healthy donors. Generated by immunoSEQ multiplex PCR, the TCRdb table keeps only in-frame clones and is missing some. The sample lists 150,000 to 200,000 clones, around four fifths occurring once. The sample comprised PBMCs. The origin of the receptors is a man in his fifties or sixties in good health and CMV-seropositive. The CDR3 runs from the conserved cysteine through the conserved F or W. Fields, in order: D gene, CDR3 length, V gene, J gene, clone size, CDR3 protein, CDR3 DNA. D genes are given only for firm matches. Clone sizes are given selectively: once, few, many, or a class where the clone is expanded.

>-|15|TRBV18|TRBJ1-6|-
CASSPPSGNNSPLHF
TGTGCCAGCTCACCACCATCAGGGAATAATTCACCCCTCCACTTT
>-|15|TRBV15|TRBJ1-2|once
CATSRVASVLYGYTF
TGTGCCACCAGCAGAGTCGCTAGCGTTCTCTATGGCTACACCTTC
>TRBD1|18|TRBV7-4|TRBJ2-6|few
CASSLEARGPSGANVLTF
TGTGCCAGCAGCTTAGAGGCCAGGGGGCCGTCTGGGGCCAACGTCCTGACTTTC
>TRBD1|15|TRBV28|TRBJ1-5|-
CASSSQGQGYQPQHF
TGTGCCAGCAGCAGCCAGGGACAGGGGTATCAGCCCCAGCACTTT
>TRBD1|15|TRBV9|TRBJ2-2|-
CASSVQGANTGELFF
TGTGCCAGCAGCGTACAGGGGGCGAACACCGGGGAGCTGTTTTTT
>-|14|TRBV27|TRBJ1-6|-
CASSTSGAYSPLHF
TGTGCCAGCAGTACCTCAGGGGCGTATTCACCCCTCCACTTT
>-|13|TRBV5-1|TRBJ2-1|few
CASSFGQGNEQFF
TGCGCCAGCAGCTTTGGGCAGGGTAATGAGCAGTTCTTC
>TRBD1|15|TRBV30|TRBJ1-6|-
CAWSGGQVYNSPLHF
TGTGCCTGGAGTGGTGGACAGGTTTATAATTCACCCCTCCACTTT
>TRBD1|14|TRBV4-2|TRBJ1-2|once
CASSQTGADYGYTF
TGTGCCAGCAGCCAAACAGGGGCTGACTATGGCTACACCTTC
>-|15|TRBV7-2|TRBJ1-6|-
CASSPRGGGNSPLHF
TGTGCCAGCAGCCCGAGGGGGGGCGGTAATTCACCCCTCCACTTT
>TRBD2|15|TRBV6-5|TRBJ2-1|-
CASSFAGVAYNEQFF
TGTGCCAGCAGTTTCGCGGGAGTTGCCTACAATGAGCAGTTCTTC
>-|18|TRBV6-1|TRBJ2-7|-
CASSESPGGGSASYEQYF
TGTGCCAGCAGTGAATCCCCGGGGGGCGGGAGTGCCTCCTACGAGCAGTACTTC
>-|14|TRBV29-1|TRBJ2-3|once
CSAGGGGGTDTQYF
TGCAGCGCCGGAGGTGGCGGAGGCACAGATACGCAGTATTTT
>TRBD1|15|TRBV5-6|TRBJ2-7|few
CASSFVGTGNYEQYF
TGTGCCAGCAGCTTTGTCGGGACAGGGAATTACGAGCAGTACTTC
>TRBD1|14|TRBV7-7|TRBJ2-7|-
CASSNRDRPYEQYF
TGTGCCAGCAGCAACCGGGACAGACCCTACGAGCAGTACTTC
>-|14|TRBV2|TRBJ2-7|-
CASSEVLQAYEQYF
TGTGCCAGCAGTGAAGTACTTCAGGCCTACGAGCAGTACTTC
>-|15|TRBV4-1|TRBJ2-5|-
CASSQDGGREETQYF
TGCGCCAGCAGCCAAGATGGGGGACGGGAGGAGACCCAGTACTTC